This passage covers 7 T cell receptor beta chains from one sample sequenced in a study of T-cell memory formation after mild COVID-19 (dated by TCRdb to about 2021). Libraries were constructed by 5' RACE. The listed sequencing device is Illumina NovaSeq 6000. In TCRdb, the public reads were trimmed at Q25 with fastp and aligned with MiXCR, with productive beta chains retained. Under each unique CDR3 protein, matching rows form one entry showing the most common genes and DNA. For this sample the table gives just over 400,000 distinct CDR3 sequences, of which 23% were detected only once. The ten most abundant clones make up around 12% of the sample. What was sequenced was PBMCs or a T cell subset sorted from them (not recorded which). The origin of the receptors is an adult woman who had mild COVID-19 (a few samples of this study predate the infection). The sample titles of this study are shuffled in the database, so cell type and time point are left out; the donor was told from shared clones.

The J gene is TRBJ2-7, the V gene TRBV19; D tentatively fits TRBD1 or TRBD2 (5 bases each). CDR3 length: 17 amino acids. The germline V and J ends were trimmed by 5 bases and 0 bases, with 20 bases remaining between them. CDR1 is LNHDA, CDR2 SQIVND, per germline (reference sequence). CDR3 sequence reads: CASSPGGGRGPSYEQYF. CDR3 nucleotide sequence: TGTGCCAGTAGTCCCGGTGGGGGACGGGGACCCTCCTACGAGCAGTACTTC.

The rearrangement uses TRBV27 and TRBJ2-3; 14 bases are shared with TRBD2. This CDR3 contains 16 residues. J lost 5 bases, V lost 7 bases, and 8 bases had no gene match. Germline assignment: CDR1 MNHEY and CDR2 SMNVEV (reference sequence). The CDR3 nucleotides are TGTGCCAGCATTCGACGACTAGCGGGGGGGCAAGATACGCAGTATTTT. Amino acid sequence: CASIRRLAGGQDTQYF.

This clonotype appeared a few times. The chain has TRBV11-1 and TRBJ2-7; D uncertain. The CDR3 length is 13 residues. CDR1 is SGHAT, CDR2 FQDESV, per germline (reference sequence). V lost 5 bases to trimming and J lost 2 bases, with 10 bases between them. CDR3 bases: TGTGCCAGCAGCCACGACGGACCCTACGAGCAGTACTTC. It yields the protein CASSHDGPYEQYF.

As DNA, the CDR3 is TGTGCCAGTAGCCCACACAGGGGGATAGGGTTAAATGAGCAGTTCTTC. Translation: CASSPHRGIGLNEQFF. The genes are TRBV19 and TRBJ2-1; 8 positions match TRBD1. Germline V gene data show CDR1 as LNHDA and CDR2 as SQIVND (reference sequence). V shed 6 bases and J 7 bases; nucleotides not matched to a gene: 14. The CDR3 contains 16 residues.

This clonotype was found a few times. The chain couples TRBV7-9 to TRBJ2-5; D call uncertain. Trimming pared 7 bases from V and 5 bases from J, leaving 26 bases between. This CDR3 region has 17 residues. Germline V CDR1 and CDR2: SEHNR, FQNEAQ (reference sequence). CDR3 coding DNA: TGTGCCAGCACCCCACCAAGGCTTTACGACAACGGGGAGACCCAGTACTTC. Its protein product is CASTPPRLYDNGETQYF. Using reference TRBV7-9 and TRBJ2-5 for the parts outside the CDR3, the full variable domain is DTGVSQNPRHKITKRGQNVTFRCDPISEHNRLYWYRQTLGQGPEFLTYFQNEAQLEKSRLLSDRFSAERPKGSFSTLEIQRTEQGDSAMYLCASTPPRLYDNGETQYFGPGTRLLVL.

The V call is TRBV7-9, the J call TRBJ2-1, with 12 bases aligning to TRBD2. Germline CDR1 SEHNR, CDR2 FQNEAQ (reference sequence). The J segment lost 7 bases and the V segment lost 2 bases, leaving 3 bases of the junction unmatched. This CDR3 has 15 amino acids. CDR3 residues: CASSLLAGGPNEQFF. For the CDR3, the DNA is TGTGCCAGCAGCTTACTAGCGGGAGGGCCTAATGAGCAGTTCTTC.

The CDR3 nucleotides read TGTGCCAGCAGCCAGATCAGTGGCTGGACCTTC. Its translation: CASSQISGWTF. The chain is built from TRBV3-1 and TRBJ1-2; D ambiguous. The V end was cut by 3 bases, the J end by 14 bases, with 13 bases between. The CDR3 runs 11 residues. From germline, CDR1 is LGHDT and CDR2 YNNKEL (reference sequence).